This is a list of T cell receptor beta chains from one sample in a study of regulatory T cells in long-lasting Graves disease. One entry per CDR3 protein results from TCRdb running MiXCR on the multiplex PCR reads. The sample consists of about 430,000 distinct CDR3 sequences, 15% of them appearing once. This same sample was also part of a study on T cells in Graves' hyperthyroidism and ophthalmopathy.

Sequenced here: peripheral blood mononuclear cells (PBMCs), sampled at new diagnosis, from a patient treated with antithyroid drugs. The receptors derive from a woman aged 35 to 49 with Graves disease. CDR3s include the opening cysteine and the closing phenylalanine or tryptophan. A D gene is named only where the DNA matches it firmly. A clone size is listed for some rows: how often the clone was seen (once, few, many), or a class if it is expanded.

j_call clone_size v_call d_call cdr3_aa cdr3_nt
TRBJ2-3 many TRBV7-9 - CASSQRENRRDTQYF TGTGCCAGCAGCCAAAGGGAAAATCGGCGGGATACGCAGTATTTT
TRBJ2-3 many TRBV25-1 TRBD1 CASRETGTDTQYF TGTGCCAGCAGGGAGACAGGGACCGATACGCAGTATTTT
TRBJ2-1 many TRBV10-3 TRBD2 CAIGEIGIAGFGNEQFF TGTGCCATCGGCGAAATTGGGATAGCGGGATTCGGCAATGAGCAGTTCTTC
TRBJ1-1 few TRBV3-1 - CASSQAGSDTEAFF TGTGCCAGCAGCCAAGCGGGCAGCGACACTGAAGCTTTCTTT
TRBJ2-5 - TRBV29-1 - CSVEGETQYF TGCAGCGTTGAAGGGGAGACCCAGTACTTC
TRBJ2-7 many TRBV5-1 - CASSLRQNYEQYF TGCGCCAGCAGCTTGAGACAGAACTACGAGCAGTACTTC
TRBJ2-1 many TRBV12-5 - CASGLAPYNEQFF TGTGCTAGTGGTTTGGCACCCTACAATGAGCAGTTCTTC
TRBJ2-5 - TRBV19 - CASSLDRFDDQYF TGTGCCAGTAGTCTAGACCGCTTTGATGACCAGTACTTC
TRBJ2-2 many TRBV6-5 TRBD2 CASSYLGLAGGTTTGELFF TGTGCCAGCAGTTACCTGGGACTAGCGGGAGGAACGACCACCGGGGAGCTGTTTTTT
TRBJ2-1 few TRBV7-8 - CASSQGTNEQFF TGTGCCAGCAGCCAAGGGACGAATGAGCAGTTCTTC
TRBJ2-1 - TRBV28 TRBD2 CASSATSGRVYEQFF TGTGCCAGCAGTGCGACTAGCGGGAGGGTCTATGAGCAGTTCTTC
TRBJ2-5 many TRBV6-5 TRBD2 CASSSTSGSGETQYF TGTGCCAGCAGTTCGACTAGCGGGAGTGGTGAGACCCAGTACTTC
TRBJ2-1 many TRBV9 TRBD2 CASSVDSLSGSSYNEQFF TGTGCCAGCAGCGTAGACTCCCTTAGCGGGAGCTCCTACAATGAGCAGTTCTTC
TRBJ2-3 many TRBV9 - CASSPRGRELTDTQYF TGTGCCAGCAGCCCAAGGGGGCGGGAGCTCACAGATACGCAGTATTTT
TRBJ1-1 few TRBV15 TRBD1 CATSRDQETGRNTEAFF TGTGCCACCAGCAGAGATCAAGAGACAGGGAGGAACACTGAAGCTTTCTTT
TRBJ2-1 few TRBV18 TRBD2 CASSPPGLAGRYEQFF TGTGCCAGCTCACCACCGGGACTAGCGGGAAGGTATGAGCAGTTCTTC
TRBJ2-7 many TRBV9 - CASSISSGGGPYEQYF TGTGCCAGCAGCATATCTAGCGGAGGGGGACCCTACGAGCAGTACTTC
TRBJ2-1 few TRBV25-1 TRBD2 CASSDGAGGWRDEQFF TGTGCCAGCAGTGACGGTGCGGGAGGTTGGCGCGATGAGCAGTTCTTC
TRBJ1-2 many TRBV7-9 TRBD1 CASSFGTAGYGYTF TGTGCCAGCAGCTTCGGGACAGCCGGCTATGGCTACACCTTC
TRBJ2-2 many TRBV19 - CASSMVSGSPGELFF TGTGCCAGTAGTATGGTTAGCGGCTCTCCCGGGGAGCTGTTTTTT
TRBJ2-7 many TRBV28 - CASSQAGFLFEQYF TGTGCCAGCAGCCAGGCAGGGTTTCTGTTCGAGCAGTACTTC
TRBJ2-5 many TRBV5-6 TRBD2 CASSSRGLAGAETQYF TGTGCCAGCAGCTCGCGGGGACTAGCGGGAGCAGAGACCCAGTACTTC
TRBJ2-1 - TRBV30 TRBD2 CAWSGLAGNEQFF TGTGCCTGGAGTGGACTAGCGGGCAATGAGCAGTTCTTC
TRBJ2-7 many TRBV5-1 - CASSFLQSSYEQYF TGCGCCAGCAGCTTCTTACAGAGCTCCTACGAGCAGTACTTC
TRBJ2-1 few TRBV7-8 - CASILDLTPSYNEQFF TGTGCCAGCATCCTGGACCTTACCCCCTCCTACAATGAGCAGTTCTTC
TRBJ2-7 few TRBV30 - CAWSLGREQYF TGTGCCTGGAGTTTAGGGCGCGAGCAGTACTTC
TRBJ1-1 many TRBV18 - CASSPFYGTSAATEAFF TGTGCCAGCTCACCATTCTATGGGACCTCTGCGGCCACTGAAGCTTTCTTT
TRBJ1-6 - TRBV30 - CAWRGDGNVAPPHF TGTGCCTGGAGGGGGGACGGTAATGTGGCACCCCCCCACTTT
TRBJ2-1 - TRBV4-2 - CASSQDPMDEQFF TGTGCCAGCAGCCAAGATCCAATGGATGAGCAGTTCTTC
TRBJ2-7 - TRBV5-4 TRBD1 CASSPGTGGGEQYF TGTGCCAGCAGCCCCGGGACAGGGGGCGGCGAGCAGTACTTC
TRBJ1-5 many TRBV28 - CASSLEQGSNQPQHF TGTGCCAGCAGTTTGGAACAGGGTAGCAATCAGCCCCAGCATTTT
TRBJ2-7 - TRBV20-1 TRBD1 CSAPGQAPYEQYF TGCAGTGCACCGGGACAGGCTCCCTACGAGCAGTACTTC
TRBJ2-7 few TRBV7-2 - CASSFRMRADEQYF TGTGCCAGCAGCTTTCGTATGAGGGCGGACGAGCAGTACTTC
TRBJ2-1 few TRBV2 TRBD2 CASSLPALTSGRGNEQFF TGTGCCAGCAGTCTCCCCGCACTGACTAGCGGGAGGGGGAATGAGCAGTTCTTC
TRBJ2-7 many TRBV30 TRBD1 CAWSVGGQETEQYF TGTGCCTGGAGTGTAGGGGGACAGGAGACCGAGCAGTACTTC
TRBJ1-1 - TRBV5-1 - CASSLADRLDTEAFF TGCGCCAGCAGCTTGGCCGACAGACTCGACACTGAAGCTTTCTTT
TRBJ1-5 many TRBV6-2/TRBV6-3 TRBD1 CASSGRDRVSNQPQHF TGTGCCAGCAGTGGACGGGACAGGGTTAGCAATCAGCCCCAGCATTTT
TRBJ2-1 few TRBV12-3/TRBV12-4 TRBD1 CASRGGQGADEQFF TGTGCCAGCAGGGGAGGACAGGGGGCTGATGAGCAGTTCTTC
TRBJ1-2 many TRBV19 - CASSIGSGSYGYTF TGTGCCAGTAGTATAGGATCGGGGTCCTATGGCTACACCTTC
TRBJ1-2 few TRBV12-3/TRBV12-4 - CASSPLATNNYGNTF TGTGCCAGCAGTCCCCTTGCGACGAATAACTATGGCAACACCTTC
TRBJ1-5 few TRBV5-1 - CASSLSGPDQPQHF TGCGCCAGCAGCTTGTCAGGGCCGGATCAGCCCCAGCATTTT
TRBJ2-1 - TRBV30 - CAWYSYNEQFF TGTGCCTGGTATTCCTACAATGAGCAGTTCTTC
TRBJ2-2 few TRBV29-1 - CSVETRLGGELFF TGCAGCGTTGAAACCCGTCTCGGCGGGGAGCTGTTTTTT
TRBJ2-2 many TRBV10-3 TRBD2 CASQRESTGELFF TGTGCCTCTCAGCGGGAGTCTACCGGGGAGCTGTTTTTT
TRBJ2-7 many TRBV28 - CASSSTNYEQYF TGTGCCAGCAGTTCTACTAACTACGAGCAGTACTTC
TRBJ1-2 many TRBV7-9 - CASSFGAAYGYTF TGTGCCAGCAGCTTCGGGGCTGCCTATGGCTACACCTTC
TRBJ2-7 many TRBV3-1 - CASSQEETRAF TGTGCCAGCAGCCAAGAGGAGACTAGGGCCTTC
TRBJ2-1 many TRBV28 - CASSLYEQFF TGTGCCAGCAGTTTATATGAGCAGTTCTTC
TRBJ2-5 many TRBV6-5 - CASSYIVGGGQQETQYF TGTGCCAGCAGTTACATTGTCGGGGGAGGCCAACAAGAGACCCAGTACTTC
TRBJ1-2 - TRBV7-9 TRBD1 CASSPQTGSGYTF TGTGCCAGCAGCCCACAGACAGGGTCTGGCTACACCTTC
TRBJ2-7 - TRBV5-4 - CASSLGTSVEQYF TGTGCCAGCAGCTTGGGGACCAGCGTGGAGCAGTACTTC
TRBJ2-1 - TRBV4-1 TRBD2 CASSLTSGSANEQFF TGCGCCAGCAGCCTCACTAGCGGGAGTGCCAATGAGCAGTTCTTC
TRBJ2-5 - TRBV20-1 TRBD1 CSANDRDQETQYF TGCAGTGCTAACGACAGGGACCAAGAGACCCAGTACTTC
TRBJ1-5 many TRBV7-8 - CASSLDGSQPQHF TGTGCCAGCAGCTTAGATGGTAGCCAGCCCCAGCATTTT